This TCR beta chain was profiled in a study of T-cell memory formation after mild COVID-19. Study-level points and caveats: CD8+ contracting clones occupied EMRA, while CD4+ ones occupied mainly CM and EM. Clones contracting day 15 to 85 were balanced CD4/CD8; later expanders leaned CD4+.

The CDR3 runs to 12 residues. Trimming stripped 8 bases from V and 2 bases from J, with 12 bases between. Germline lookup yields CDR1 DFQATT and CDR2 SNEGSKA (reference sequence). On this clonotype itself: The antigen is undetermined.

MiXCR, applied by TCRdb to the 5' RACE reads, yields one record per CDR3 protein. The sample holds 250,000 to 300,000 distinct CDR3 sequences, roughly 18% seen once. The sequence came from a man aged 18 to 29 who had mild COVID-19 (a few samples of this study predate the infection). Cell type and time point are not known. The chain carries TRBV20-1 and TRBJ2-5; D perhaps matches TRBD2 (6 bases). The sample comprised PBMCs or a T cell subset sorted from them (not recorded which). CDR3 DNA: TGCAGTCCTCGGCGGGGACAAGAGACCCAGTACTTC. Amino acid sequence: CSPRRGQETQYF.